This TCR beta chain was sequenced during a study of cytomegalovirus exposure and HLA in healthy donors. Libraries were prepared by immunoSEQ multiplex PCR; TCRdb keeps only in-frame clonotypes and omits some of them. The table lists about 160,000 clones, about 86% of them singletons. Germline lookup yields CDR1 MNHEY and CDR2 SMNVEV (reference sequence). V was clipped by 5 bases and J by 8 bases, with 12 bases between them. This CDR3 has 12 residues. The sequenced sample was PBMCs. This sequence was found in a woman in her 30s in good health and CMV-seronegative. V usage is TRBV27 and J usage is TRBJ1-2; D unclear. In nucleotides, the CDR3 is TGTGCCAGCAGTGCTGACGAGGAGGGCTACACCTTC. Amino acids: CASSADEEGYTF.